This passage covers 10 T cell receptor beta chains from one sample sequenced in a study of blood T cell repertoires in COVID-19. Method: immunoSEQ multiplex PCR; TCRdb's copy keeps in-frame clones and lacks some. The data contain 45,000 to 50,000 clones, around 85% of them singletons. Sequencing used peripheral blood. These receptors all come from a woman of 80 years or more with COVID-19, enrolled during active disease.

The chain is built from TRBV27 and TRBJ2-3, with 10 bases that match TRBD2. Germline CDR1 reads MNHEY; CDR2 reads SMNVEV (reference sequence). The V segment lost 4 bases and the J segment 0 bases; nucleotides outside the gene matches: 7. The CDR3 is 17 residues long. Written as DNA, the CDR3 is TGTGCCAGCAGTTCCTTGACTAGCGGGCCTAGCACAGATACGCAGTATTTT. Protein product: CASSSLTSGPSTDTQYF.

This chain links TRBV5-4 with TRBJ2-1; 8 nucleotides agree with TRBD2. Trimming took 4 bases from V and 4 from J; bases not matched to a gene: 10. The CDR3 is 16 amino acids. CDR1 and CDR2 from the germline V gene are SGHNT and YYREEE (reference sequence). This CDR3 is CASSPQGRGGYNEQFF. The CDR3 DNA reads as TGTGCCAGCAGCCCACAAGGCCGGGGGGGTTACAATGAGCAGTTCTTC.

The chain carries TRBV7-9 and TRBJ2-7, with TRBD1 matching over 7 bases. The V gene's germline CDR1 is SEHNR and CDR2 FQNEAQ (reference sequence). This CDR3 has 15 amino acids. Germline trimming cut 5 bases from V and 0 bases from J; bases unmatched to any gene: 7. CDR3 in amino acids: CASSPTGTSSYEQYF. The CDR3, as DNA: TGTGCCAGCAGCCCGACAGGGACGAGCTCCTACGAGCAGTACTTC.

The chain uses TRBV5-6 and TRBJ1-1; 10 bases are a match to TRBD1. V lost 2 bases to trimming and J lost 6 bases; unmatched junction nucleotides: 4. The CDR3 consists of 14 residues. The germline V gene encodes CDR1 SGHDT and CDR2 YYEEEE. The CDR3 nucleotides are TGTGCCAGCAGCTTAAGACAGGGGGCCCCTGAAGCTTTCTTT. Its translation: CASSLRQGAPEAFF.

The chain couples TRBV6-5 to TRBJ1-1; D may be TRBD1 (6 bases). Trimming cost V 10 bases and J 1 base, with 13 bases left between them. Germline V lookup: CDR1 MNHEY, CDR2 SVGAGI. CDR3 length: 13 amino acids. CDR3 sequence reads: CATNRVPNTEAFF. The CDR3 DNA is TGTGCCACCAACAGGGTGCCGAACACTGAAGCTTTCTTT.

The J gene is TRBJ1-4, the V gene TRBV5-6; TRBD1 matches 9 bases. V was pared by 5 bases and J by 3 bases, with 8 bases of the junction left unmatched. CDR3 length: 16 residues. CDR1 is SGHDT and CDR2 is YYEEEE in the germline V gene. The CDR3 sequence is CASRFGQGWPNEKLFF. The CDR3, as DNA: TGTGCCAGCAGATTCGGACAGGGGTGGCCTAATGAAAAACTGTTTTTT.

This rearrangement joins TRBV10-3 to TRBJ2-5; 8 nucleotides align to TRBD2. The junction had 6 bases not matched to a gene; V was cut back by 8 bases and J by 1 base. This CDR3 has 14 residues. Germline CDR1 and CDR2: ENHRY and SYGVKD. The CDR3 sequence is CAIAPRGGQETQYF. DNA for the CDR3: TGTGCCATCGCCCCTCGGGGGGGCCAAGAGACCCAGTACTTC.

The chain links TRBV20-1 to TRBJ2-7; 7 bases fit TRBD1. V was pared by 4 bases and J by 6 bases, with 12 bases of the junction left unmatched. Germline loops: CDR1 DFQATT, CDR2 SNEGSKA (reference sequence). CDR3 length: 14 residues. The CDR3 loop is CSATDRVKDGEQYF. Written as DNA, the CDR3 is TGCAGTGCTACTGACAGGGTCAAAGATGGCGAGCAGTACTTC.

CDR3 bases: TGTGCCAGCACCGGGACTAGGGAGTACGAGCAGTACTTC. The encoded protein is CASTGTREYEQYF. This sequence joins TRBV2 and TRBJ2-7; 8 bases are a match to TRBD2. CDR3 length: 13 residues. The V gene end was trimmed by 7 bases and the J gene end by 4 bases; junction bases not matched to a gene: 6. Germline loops: CDR1 SNHLY, CDR2 FYNNEI.

This clone showed up just a few times. The CDR3 DNA reads TGTGCCAGCATCGGGGGTGGGACCTATGGCTACACCTTC. This sequence encodes CASIGGGTYGYTF. The gene calls are TRBV28 and TRBJ1-2, with D tentatively TRBD1 (5 bases). The V end lost 7 bases, the J end lost 4 bases, and 13 bases lay between the germline ends. CDR3 length equals 13 residues. Germline V CDR1 and CDR2: MDHEN, SYDVKM.